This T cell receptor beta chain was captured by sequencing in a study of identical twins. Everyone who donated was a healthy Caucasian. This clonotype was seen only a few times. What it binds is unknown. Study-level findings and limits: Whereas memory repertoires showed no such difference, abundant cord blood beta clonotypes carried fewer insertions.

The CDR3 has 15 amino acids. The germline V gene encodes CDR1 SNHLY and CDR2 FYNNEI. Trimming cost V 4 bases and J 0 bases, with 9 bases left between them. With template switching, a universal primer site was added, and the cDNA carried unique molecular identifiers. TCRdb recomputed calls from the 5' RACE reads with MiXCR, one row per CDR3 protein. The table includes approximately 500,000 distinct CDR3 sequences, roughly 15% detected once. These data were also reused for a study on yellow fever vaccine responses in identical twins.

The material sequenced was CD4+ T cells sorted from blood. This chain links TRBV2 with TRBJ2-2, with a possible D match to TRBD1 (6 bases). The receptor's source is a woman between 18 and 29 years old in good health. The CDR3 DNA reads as TGTGCCAGCAGTGTCCAGGGGACGAACACCGGGGAGCTGTTTTTT. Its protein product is CASSVQGTNTGELFF.